This is a list of T cell receptor beta chains from one sample in a study of blood T cell repertoires in COVID-19. The protocol was immunoSEQ multiplex PCR, while the TCRdb copy is restricted to in-frame clones and leaves out a portion. The repertoire holds 15,000 to 20,000 clones, with 85% to 90% as singletons. Sequencing used peripheral blood. The receptor source for this set is a human donor in a cohort sampled during active COVID-19. The CDR3 runs from the conserved cysteine through the conserved F or W. The order of the fields is CDR3 DNA, CDR3 protein, clone size, J gene, V gene, D gene. D genes are given only for firm matches. Only some rows state a clone size, as once, few, many or a class for expanded clones.

CDR3nt: TGTGCCAGCAGTGTGGCGTGGGGGGGCCAATACAATGAGCAGTTCTTC; CDR3aa: CASSVAWGGQYNEQFF; abundance: -; j_gene: TRBJ2-1; v_gene: TRBV2; d_gene: -
CDR3nt: TGCAGCGTTACAGGGGGACCCACTGAAGCTTTCTTT; CDR3aa: CSVTGGPTEAFF; abundance: -; j_gene: TRBJ1-1; v_gene: TRBV29-1; d_gene: TRBD1
CDR3nt: TGTGCCAGCAGATCCCCCAGGGGGCGTGGGACTGAAGCTTTCTTT; CDR3aa: CASRSPRGRGTEAFF; abundance: -; j_gene: TRBJ1-1; v_gene: TRBV2; d_gene: TRBD1
CDR3nt: TGTGCCAGCAGGGAAACCGGGGCGGGGGCGCTGTTTTTT; CDR3aa: CASRETGAGALFF; abundance: once; j_gene: TRBJ2-2; v_gene: TRBV7-3; d_gene: -
CDR3nt: TGTGCCAGCAGCCCCAGTCTAGCGGGGGTGGATACGCAGTATTTT; CDR3aa: CASSPSLAGVDTQYF; abundance: -; j_gene: TRBJ2-3; v_gene: TRBV5-4; d_gene: TRBD2
CDR3nt: TGTGCCAGCAGCTTGAGGCGGGGGGCGATTCAAGAGACCCAGTACTTC; CDR3aa: CASSLRRGAIQETQYF; abundance: -; j_gene: TRBJ2-5; v_gene: TRBV5-6; d_gene: TRBD2
CDR3nt: TGTGCCAGCAGCTTATCACAGGGTCACTACGAGCAGTACTTC; CDR3aa: CASSLSQGHYEQYF; abundance: -; j_gene: TRBJ2-7; v_gene: TRBV7-6; d_gene: -
CDR3nt: TGTGCCAGCAGCCTCCAGCGGGGGGGCCATAATGAGCAGTTCTTC; CDR3aa: CASSLQRGGHNEQFF; abundance: -; j_gene: TRBJ2-1; v_gene: TRBV3-1/TRBV3-2; d_gene: TRBD2
CDR3nt: TGTGCCAGCAGCTCACCCGGCACTAGCGGGGGGCGCCAAGAGACCCAGTACTTC; CDR3aa: CASSSPGTSGGRQETQYF; abundance: once; j_gene: TRBJ2-5; v_gene: TRBV7-9; d_gene: TRBD2
CDR3nt: TGCGCCAGCAGCTTGGCCAGTTCGGGTAGCGCCACCGGGGAGCTGTTTTTT; CDR3aa: CASSLASSGSATGELFF; abundance: -; j_gene: TRBJ2-2; v_gene: TRBV5-1; d_gene: -
CDR3nt: TGTGCCAGCAGTGGATCGGTTGGGACAGTCGGAGAGACCCAGTACTTC; CDR3aa: CASSGSVGTVGETQYF; abundance: -; j_gene: TRBJ2-5; v_gene: TRBV2; d_gene: TRBD1
CDR3nt: TGTGCCAGCAGCCAAGGGGGGGAACAGGTGCAGTACTTC; CDR3aa: CASSQGGEQVQYF; abundance: medium-sized; j_gene: TRBJ2-7; v_gene: TRBV3-1/TRBV3-2; d_gene: -
CDR3nt: TGTGCCACCCACCTGGGGTTAGGGGCGCGGACTGAAGCTTTCTTT; CDR3aa: CATHLGLGARTEAFF; abundance: -; j_gene: TRBJ1-1; v_gene: TRBV15; d_gene: -
CDR3nt: TGTGCCAGCAGCCAAGAAAGCACCTACGAGCAGTACTTC; CDR3aa: CASSQESTYEQYF; abundance: -; j_gene: TRBJ2-7; v_gene: TRBV3-1/TRBV3-2; d_gene: -
CDR3nt: TGTGCCAGTAGTACCGGACTAGCGGGGGGCCTCCAAGAGACCCAGTACTTC; CDR3aa: CASSTGLAGGLQETQYF; abundance: -; j_gene: TRBJ2-5; v_gene: TRBV19; d_gene: TRBD2
CDR3nt: TGTGCCTGGAGGATAACAGGGGAAGCTTCACCCCTCCACTTT; CDR3aa: CAWRITGEASPLHF; abundance: -; j_gene: TRBJ1-6; v_gene: TRBV30; d_gene: TRBD1
CDR3nt: TGTGCCAGCAGCTGGACAGGGGTCTCCTATAATTCACCCCTCCACTTT; CDR3aa: CASSWTGVSYNSPLHF; abundance: -; j_gene: TRBJ1-6; v_gene: TRBV5-6; d_gene: TRBD1
CDR3nt: TGCGCCAGCAGCCCCATAAGCCCTACAGATACGCAGTATTTT; CDR3aa: CASSPISPTDTQYF; abundance: -; j_gene: TRBJ2-3; v_gene: TRBV5-1; d_gene: -
CDR3nt: TGTGCCAGCAGCTTAGGGACAAGGGCCTACAATCAGCCCCAGCATTTT; CDR3aa: CASSLGTRAYNQPQHF; abundance: -; j_gene: TRBJ1-5; v_gene: TRBV7-9; d_gene: -
CDR3nt: TGTGCCAGTAGTAACGCCCGAGGCAATCAGCCCCAGCATTTT; CDR3aa: CASSNARGNQPQHF; abundance: -; j_gene: TRBJ1-5; v_gene: TRBV19; d_gene: -
CDR3nt: TGTGCCAGCAGTTTAGCCGGTTTCCCCATATATTTT; CDR3aa: CASSLAGFPIYF; abundance: -; j_gene: TRBJ1-3; v_gene: TRBV12-3/TRBV12-4; d_gene: -
CDR3nt: TGTGCCAGCAGCCAGGAAACCGGGGACAGCTCCTACGAGCAGTACTTC; CDR3aa: CASSQETGDSSYEQYF; abundance: few; j_gene: TRBJ2-7; v_gene: TRBV4-2; d_gene: TRBD1
CDR3nt: TGTGCCAGCTCACCCACAGGGGCAGCTTGGTTTGGAAACACCATATATTTT; CDR3aa: CASSPTGAAWFGNTIYF; abundance: -; j_gene: TRBJ1-3; v_gene: TRBV18; d_gene: TRBD1
CDR3nt: TGCGCCAGCAGCTTGAGCAGGCCTAGCACAGATACGCAGTATTTT; CDR3aa: CASSLSRPSTDTQYF; abundance: -; j_gene: TRBJ2-3; v_gene: TRBV5-1; d_gene: -
CDR3nt: TGTGCCAGCAGCTTAGCGATGACAGATTTGAACACTGAAGCTTTCTTT; CDR3aa: CASSLAMTDLNTEAFF; abundance: -; j_gene: TRBJ1-1; v_gene: TRBV7-9; d_gene: -
CDR3nt: TGCGCCAGCAGCTTCCACAGGGAGTCTGAAGCTTTCTTT; CDR3aa: CASSFHRESEAFF; abundance: -; j_gene: TRBJ1-1; v_gene: TRBV5-1; d_gene: -
CDR3nt: TGTGCCAGTAGTACCGGACTAGCGGGGGGTGTTAATGAGCAGTTCTTC; CDR3aa: CASSTGLAGGVNEQFF; abundance: -; j_gene: TRBJ2-1; v_gene: TRBV19; d_gene: TRBD2
CDR3nt: TGTGCCAGCAGCCAAGCACAGGGTTTTGGAAACACCATATATTTT; CDR3aa: CASSQAQGFGNTIYF; abundance: once; j_gene: TRBJ1-3; v_gene: TRBV14; d_gene: -
CDR3nt: TGCGCCAGCAGCGCCCGGACAGGGATAACTGAAGCTTTCTTT; CDR3aa: CASSARTGITEAFF; abundance: -; j_gene: TRBJ1-1; v_gene: TRBV5-1; d_gene: TRBD1
CDR3nt: TGTGCCACCAGCAAAGACAGGGGCTCTGGGGCCAACGTCCTGACTTTC; CDR3aa: CATSKDRGSGANVLTF; abundance: -; j_gene: TRBJ2-6; v_gene: TRBV15; d_gene: TRBD1
CDR3nt: TGTGCCAGTAGTATGGACGACAGGGTCACTGAAGCTTTCTTT; CDR3aa: CASSMDDRVTEAFF; abundance: -; j_gene: TRBJ1-1; v_gene: TRBV19; d_gene: TRBD1
CDR3nt: TGTGCCAGCAGTGAAAAGGGGGCTGACACTGAAGCTTTCTTT; CDR3aa: CASSEKGADTEAFF; abundance: few; j_gene: TRBJ1-1; v_gene: TRBV2; d_gene: TRBD1
CDR3nt: TGTGCCAGCAGCCCGGGACAGCTTAGCACAGATACGCAGTATTTT; CDR3aa: CASSPGQLSTDTQYF; abundance: -; j_gene: TRBJ2-3; v_gene: TRBV7-9; d_gene: TRBD1
CDR3nt: TGTGCCAGCAGCTCGGACAATCCGGGCGTACCTGGGGCCAACGTCCTGACTTTC; CDR3aa: CASSSDNPGVPGANVLTF; abundance: -; j_gene: TRBJ2-6; v_gene: TRBV5-4; d_gene: -
CDR3nt: TGTGCCAGCAGCTTAGGGGGTGGTGGTGGCTACACCTTC; CDR3aa: CASSLGGGGGYTF; abundance: few; j_gene: TRBJ1-2; v_gene: TRBV5-6; d_gene: -
CDR3nt: TGTGCCAGCAGCAAAGTCCACGGACAGGAGAACACCGGGGAGCTGTTTTTT; CDR3aa: CASSKVHGQENTGELFF; abundance: -; j_gene: TRBJ2-2; v_gene: TRBV21-1; d_gene: -
CDR3nt: TGTGCCAGCAGTGAAGCGCGACAGCAGTCCGTCTACAATGAGCAGTTCTTC; CDR3aa: CASSEARQQSVYNEQFF; abundance: -; j_gene: TRBJ2-1; v_gene: TRBV2; d_gene: -
CDR3nt: TGCGCCAGCAGTTTCCGCCCAGGGCAGGGATACGAGCAGTACTTC; CDR3aa: CASSFRPGQGYEQYF; abundance: -; j_gene: TRBJ2-7; v_gene: TRBV5-1; d_gene: -
CDR3nt: TGTGCCAGCAGCTTAGATGGGGAGGAAAAACTGTTTTTT; CDR3aa: CASSLDGEEKLFF; abundance: -; j_gene: TRBJ1-4; v_gene: TRBV13; d_gene: -